This T cell receptor (beta chain) was captured by sequencing in a study of PD-L1 blockade in urothelial cancer. Study-level information: Between 0 and 3 chemotherapy regimens preceded treatment for each patient. Across blood samples, T cells had a median count of approximately 130,000. Study-wide results and limits: Better survival was predicted by below-median pretreatment blood TCR clonality.

This clone was detected once. Its antigen is still unknown. As to time point: pretreatment peripheral blood. TCR analog templates of synthetic origin were spiked into each PCR. Data came from immunoSEQ multiplex PCR; TCRdb stores just in-frame clones and leaves some out. The sample shows tens of thousands of clones, around 82% of them seen only once. The CDR3 sequence is 13 residues long. After removal of 7 bases from V and 7 bases from J, the junction contained 8 bases not matched to a gene. CDR1 is SNHLY and CDR2 is FYNNEI in the germline V gene. The V and J genes are TRBV2 and TRBJ1-2; 8 bases agree with TRBD1. The sequenced sample was PBMCs, obtained around atezolizumab (anti-PD-L1) treatment. This clonotype was sampled from a man in his fifties or sixties with urothelial cancer. CDR3 DNA: TGTGCCAGCAAATCACTACAGGGGGTTGGCTACACCTTC. Translation: CASKSLQGVGYTF.